The clone carrying this T cell receptor (beta chain) showed up many times. Its antigen is undetermined. A quantitative 5'-RACE method, one with molecular barcodes, was used to make TCR beta libraries. Via MiXCR, TCRdb re-called the 5' RACE reads, giving one row per CDR3 protein. This table holds over 600,000 distinct CDR3 sequences, 15% to 20% found once. The CDR3 has 18 residues. V gave up 8 bases and J gave up 3 bases, with 29 bases separating them. The germline gives CDR1 DFQATT, CDR2 SNEGSKA (reference sequence). The data were taken from a study of CD8 T cells in ankylosing spondylitis. The study's findings and limits: Made up of about eight highly homologous variants, a TCR beta motif appeared characteristic of ankylosing spondylitis blood.

The clonotype was recovered from a male donor with ankylosing spondylitis. The sample consisted of blood, either unsorted or a sorted T cell fraction (not recorded which). The chain has TRBV20-1 and TRBJ2-1, with D tentatively TRBD2 (6 bases). This CDR3 reads CSSYSPRKGGILYNEQFF. The CDR3 DNA follows: TGCAGTTCGTATTCCCCACGAAAGGGCGGGATCCTCTACAATGAGCAGTTCTTC.